This T cell receptor (beta chain) came from a study of shared clonotypes between healthy human individuals (dated by TCRdb to the early 2020s). Describing the broader study: The cohort comprised two women and a few men aged 18 to 49 years. To increase sequencing depth and limit assay-specific biases, different laboratories used diverse techniques to prepare libraries and sequence TCR repertoires. Per donor, three plates each were used for CD4 naive and CD4 memory, two for CD8 naive, and one for CD8 memory. The study deeply sequenced blood TCR repertoires of five healthy adults to estimate repertoire size and the extent of clonotype sharing between individuals. Leukapheresis yielded between about 0.85 and 10 billion PBMCs per donor.

TCR CDR3 regions were amplified from genomic DNA by multiplex PCR using the deep immunoSEQ assay. Genomic DNA extracted from each cell subset was distributed evenly over all wells of several immunoSEQ 96-well plates, and each plate served as one replicate. For sorted subsets, each replicate PCR was loaded with about 0.2 ug genomic DNA, equivalent to 30,000 or so T cell genomes. Purified libraries were measured with a Qubit 3.0 fluorometer, size-checked on a Bioanalyzer 2100, and measured again with the KAPA Library Quantification kit. A separate single-read 150-cycle Illumina NextSeq 550 flow cell was used to sequence each immunoSEQ 96-well plate. Processing in the source paper ran as follows. The immunoSEQ output contained only junctional sequences without quality scores, so filtering could not match that applied to full-length reads. To assign V/J genes and CDR3, sequences were annotated using PyIR, a Python wrapper for IgBLAST v1.9, with IMGT germline references. Reads with weak V/J assignments (E-value above 1e-6), missing CDR3, stop codons, out-of-frame junctions, or ambiguous translated residues were removed. A V3J clonotype was defined by an identical inferred V gene, J gene, and CDR3 amino acid sequence. To compute the percentage overlap between repertoires, the number of shared unique clonotypes was divided by the size of the smaller repertoire. Richness of each repertoire was evaluated using RTK rarefaction, the Chao1 estimator, and Recon v2.1 estimates of unobserved clonotypes. Generation probabilities for all TCRbeta clonotypes obtained by the gDNA method from a few donors were computed using OLGA. The clones in this table, taken by TCRdb from immuneACCESS, are in-frame only. Not every clone is retained; where verified, under half of the shortfall comes from an unresolved V gene, and the cause of the rest is unknown. Clonal size and the V and J genes are those of that table, whereas D and trimming came from the DNA. Counted in this sample were about 2,500,000 clones; around nine tenths of them appeared once. The ten largest make up around 0.14% of the sample.

The donors were healthy, HIV-negative adults with no recently reported acute infections or vaccinations. Only Caucasian adults living in Nashville, Tennessee, USA were represented among the donors. CD4+ T cells were enriched by magnetic negative selection, after which naive cells were positively selected on CD45RA and the negative fraction was taken as the memory subset. Blood was obtained by leukapheresis, after which PBMCs were separated by Ficoll-Histopaque density gradient centrifugation and cryopreserved in liquid nitrogen vapor phase. Purity and quantity of every magnetically sorted T cell population were checked by analytical flow cytometry. From each sorted fraction, genomic DNA was isolated and quantified by UV absorbance on a Nanodrop 2000c. Overall study outcomes, separate from this receptor: When a handful of donors were compared, the shared fraction of clonotypes was 5% to 6.5% for naive CD4, around 3.6% for naive CD8, 2% to 2.5% for memory CD4, and under 0.5% for memory CD8. Sampling was restricted to blood, and TCR repertoires in tissues likely differ from the TCR repertoires found in blood. Even with the large sequencing depth, rarefaction of the sorted-subset datasets indicated that sequencing was incomplete. Naive subsets generally had larger estimated clonotype richness than memory subsets did. Compared with non-shared clonotypes, the clonotypes found in all four sorted-subset donors had higher generation probabilities. Pairwise subsampling led to the expectation that sequencing depth would affect the degree of clonotype sharing among donors. Because the study included a small number of donors, the genetic and exposure-history diversity represented was limited.

On this clone: Its target antigen remains unknown. Base qualities are missing; no much larger clone stands one base away.

From the germline V gene, CDR1 is MDHEN and CDR2 is SYDVKM. V was cut back by 8 bases and J by 5 bases, leaving a gap of 18 bases between them. The CDR3 measures 14 amino acids from cysteine to phenylalanine. Only the CDR3 DNA stays, 42 bases, in frame from base 1. The chain was built from TRBV28 and TRBJ1-2; the D gene remains uncertain. This sequence originates from a man aged 18-30 years in good health. The sequencing input was naive CD4+ T cells sorted from blood. This specimen's cell subset or site label, interpreted: CD45RA+ positively selected. The CDR3 region reads CASGLPPGGYGYTF. The sequence in DNA is TGTGCCAGCGGGCTCCCGCCAGGCGGATATGGCTACACCTTC.